Here is one TCR beta chain with its context. No antigen is known for it. Libraries were prepared by immunoSEQ multiplex PCR; TCRdb keeps only in-frame clonotypes and omits some of them. The table lists 18,000 or so clones, approximately 62% of them singletons, with 25% to 40% in the top ten. The sample's treatment: treatment-naive control, cytoreductive nephrectomy. The data originate from a study of radiation and T cells in renal cell carcinoma. The V and J ends lost 8 bases and 5 bases respectively, with 15 bases between them. This CDR3 has 13 residues. Germline CDR1 reads MNHNY; CDR2 reads SVGAGI (reference sequence). General study results and limits: Irradiated tumors held more dominant CDR3 motifs than control tumors.

This specimen was tumor tissue, taken from a patient whose treatment was nephrectomy without radiotherapy. J is TRBJ1-2 and V is TRBV6-6; no firm D call. This receptor was identified in a man in his fifties or sixties with renal cell carcinoma. The CDR3 DNA reads TGTGCCAGCGGCACAGACCGATTATATGGCTACACCTTC. Its protein product is CASGTDRLYGYTF.